The 5 T cell receptor beta chains below were found in one sample sequenced in a study of CD8 T cells in Susac syndrome (dated by TCRdb to about 2019). Library preparation was by the immunoSEQ multiplex PCR assay. RNA was extracted using the RNeasy kit, and roughly 0.5 to 1 ug of the RNA was reverse transcribed with random hexamers. TCRdb's own reprocessing of the public reads used fastp at Q25 and MiXCR and kept productive beta chains. One record per CDR3 amino acid sequence lists the most common genes and DNA. In this sample the table shows about 400,000 distinct CDR3 sequences, approximately 85% of which occur a single time. The top ten constitute 0.09% to 0.15% of the sample. The sample taken for sequencing was CD8+ T cells from PBMCs. Every receptor here comes from a human donor with multiple sclerosis.

The chain has TRBV4-1 and TRBJ1-1, with D unclear. V was cut by 0 bases and J by 1 base, with 9 bases left in between. There are 15 residues in the CDR3. Germline assignment: CDR1 MGHRA and CDR2 YSYEKL. The CDR3 sequence: CASSQEVASNTEAFF. Written as DNA, the CDR3 is TGCGCCAGCAGCCAAGAGGTGGCTTCGAACACTGAAGCTTTCTTT.

The rearrangement links TRBV27 to TRBJ2-3, with 9 bases fitting TRBD1. The CDR3 is 17 amino acids. The V gene's germline CDR1 is MNHEY and CDR2 SMNVEV (reference sequence). With 2 bases clipped from V and 6 bases from J, the junction kept 12 bases outside the gene matches. This CDR3 is CASSLGVVQGARDTQYF. CDR3 bases: TGTGCCAGCAGTTTAGGGGTTGTACAGGGGGCGCGGGATACGCAGTATTTT.

The genes are TRBV7-6 and TRBJ2-3; 7 nucleotides line up with TRBD1. Germline CDR1 reads SGHVS; CDR2 reads FNYEAQ. The CDR3 contains 15 residues. V lost 5 bases and J lost 0; bases outside the gene matches: 5. The CDR3 DNA is TGTGCCAGCAGCCCGGCAGGGGGTAGCACAGATACGCAGTATTTT. It encodes CASSPAGGSTDTQYF.

CDR3 region: CASSAGGSGNTIYF. The CDR3 bases are TGTGCCAGCAGTGCAGGGGGCTCTGGAAACACCATATATTTT. The J gene is TRBJ1-3, the V gene TRBV12-3 or TRBV12-4; 7 bases match TRBD1. This CDR3 is built from 14 residues. V lost 5 bases and J lost 0; bases outside the gene matches: 1.

The chain's CDR3 is CASSFHPGTITSSGNTIYF. As DNA, the CDR3 is TGTGCCAGCAGTTTTCACCCCGGGACAATAACCTCTTCTGGAAACACCATATATTTT. The J gene is TRBJ1-3, the V gene TRBV6-5; perhaps TRBD1 as D (6 bases). Germline V gene data show CDR1 as MNHEY and CDR2 as SVGAGI. The CDR3 is 19 amino acids. V was shortened by 4 bases and J by 1 base, with 23 bases between the two germline ends.